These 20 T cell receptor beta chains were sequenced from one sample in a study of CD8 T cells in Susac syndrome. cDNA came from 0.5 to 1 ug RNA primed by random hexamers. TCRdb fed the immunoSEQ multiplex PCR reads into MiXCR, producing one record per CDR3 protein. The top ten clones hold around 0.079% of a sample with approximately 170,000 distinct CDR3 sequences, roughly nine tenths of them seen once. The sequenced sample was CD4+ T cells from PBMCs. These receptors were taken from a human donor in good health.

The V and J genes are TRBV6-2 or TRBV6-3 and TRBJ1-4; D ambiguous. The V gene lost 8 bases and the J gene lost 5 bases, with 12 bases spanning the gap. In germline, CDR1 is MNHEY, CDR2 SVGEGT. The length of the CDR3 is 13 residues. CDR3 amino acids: CASGIRMNEKLFF. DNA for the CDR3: TGTGCCAGCGGAATACGGATGAATGAAAAACTGTTTTTT.

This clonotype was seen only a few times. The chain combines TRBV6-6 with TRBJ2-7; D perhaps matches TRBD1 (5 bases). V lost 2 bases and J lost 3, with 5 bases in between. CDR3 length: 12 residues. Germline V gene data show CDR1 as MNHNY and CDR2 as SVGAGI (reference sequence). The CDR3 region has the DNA TGTGCCAGCAGTTACCAGGGCTACGAGCAGTACTTC. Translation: CASSYQGYEQYF.

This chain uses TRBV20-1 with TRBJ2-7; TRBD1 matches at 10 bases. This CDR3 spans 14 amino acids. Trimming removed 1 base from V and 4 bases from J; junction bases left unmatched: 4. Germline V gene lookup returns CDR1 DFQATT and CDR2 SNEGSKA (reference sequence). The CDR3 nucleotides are TGCAGTGCTAGAGCAGGGACAGGGGCGTACGAGCAGTACTTC. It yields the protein CSARAGTGAYEQYF.

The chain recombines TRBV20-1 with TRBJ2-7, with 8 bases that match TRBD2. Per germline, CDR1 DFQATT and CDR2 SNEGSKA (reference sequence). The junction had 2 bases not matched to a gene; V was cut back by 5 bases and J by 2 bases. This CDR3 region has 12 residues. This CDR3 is CSAAGLAYEQYF. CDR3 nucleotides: TGCAGTGCTGCGGGACTAGCCTACGAGCAGTACTTC.

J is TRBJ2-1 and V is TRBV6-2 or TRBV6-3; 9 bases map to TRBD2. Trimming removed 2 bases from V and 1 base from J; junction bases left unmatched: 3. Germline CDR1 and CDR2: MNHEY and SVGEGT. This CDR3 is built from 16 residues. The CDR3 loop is CASSYASGDSYNEQFF. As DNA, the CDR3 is TGTGCCAGCAGTTACGCTAGCGGGGATTCCTACAATGAGCAGTTCTTC.

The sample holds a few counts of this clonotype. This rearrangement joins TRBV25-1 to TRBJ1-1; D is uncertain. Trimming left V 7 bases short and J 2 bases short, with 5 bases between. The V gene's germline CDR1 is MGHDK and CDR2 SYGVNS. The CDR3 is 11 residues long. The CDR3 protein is CASTRNTEAFF. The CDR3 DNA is TGTGCCAGCACCCGAAACACTGAAGCTTTCTTT. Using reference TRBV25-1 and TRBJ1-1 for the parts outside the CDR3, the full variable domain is EADIYQTPRYLVIGTGKKITLECSQTMGHDKMYWYQQDPGMELHLIHYSYGVNSTEKGDLSSESTVSRIRTEHFPLTLESARPSHTSQYLCASTRNTEAFFGQGTRLTVV.

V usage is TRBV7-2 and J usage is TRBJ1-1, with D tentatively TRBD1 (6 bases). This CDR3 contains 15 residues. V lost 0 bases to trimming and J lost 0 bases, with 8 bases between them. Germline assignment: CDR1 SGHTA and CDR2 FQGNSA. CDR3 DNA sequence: TGTGCCAGCAGCTTAGCCCGGACAGTGAACACTGAAGCTTTCTTT. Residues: CASSLARTVNTEAFF.

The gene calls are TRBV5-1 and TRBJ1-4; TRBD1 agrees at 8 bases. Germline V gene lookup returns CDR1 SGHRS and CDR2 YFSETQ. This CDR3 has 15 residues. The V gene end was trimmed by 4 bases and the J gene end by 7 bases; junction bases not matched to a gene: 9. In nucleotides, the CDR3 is TGCGCCAGCAGCCCTAACACAGGGGGAGGTGAAAAACTGTTTTTT. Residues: CASSPNTGGGEKLFF.

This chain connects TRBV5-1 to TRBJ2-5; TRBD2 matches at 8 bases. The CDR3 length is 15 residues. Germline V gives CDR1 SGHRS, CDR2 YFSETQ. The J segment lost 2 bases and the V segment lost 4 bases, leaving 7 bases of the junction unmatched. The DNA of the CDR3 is TGCGCCAGCAGCACCTTAGCGGGGCAACAAGAGACCCAGTACTTC. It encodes CASSTLAGQQETQYF.

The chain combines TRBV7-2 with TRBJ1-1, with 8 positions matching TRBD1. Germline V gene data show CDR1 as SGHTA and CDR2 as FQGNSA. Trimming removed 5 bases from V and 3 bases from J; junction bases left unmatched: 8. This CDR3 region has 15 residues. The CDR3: CASSAHRGMDTEAFF. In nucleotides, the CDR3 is TGTGCCAGCAGCGCGCACAGGGGGATGGACACTGAAGCTTTCTTT.

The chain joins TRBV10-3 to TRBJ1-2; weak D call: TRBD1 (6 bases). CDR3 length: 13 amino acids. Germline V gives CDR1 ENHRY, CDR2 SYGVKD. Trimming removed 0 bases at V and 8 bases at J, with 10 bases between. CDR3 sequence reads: CAISESGGTGYTF. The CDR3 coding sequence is TGTGCCATCAGTGAGTCAGGAGGGACAGGCTACACCTTC.

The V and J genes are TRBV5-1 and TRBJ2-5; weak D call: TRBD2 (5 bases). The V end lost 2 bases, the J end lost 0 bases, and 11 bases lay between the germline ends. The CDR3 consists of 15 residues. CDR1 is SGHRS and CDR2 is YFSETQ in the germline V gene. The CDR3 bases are TGCGCCAGCAGCTTTATGCGGGCCTACCAAGAGACCCAGTACTTC. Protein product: CASSFMRAYQETQYF.

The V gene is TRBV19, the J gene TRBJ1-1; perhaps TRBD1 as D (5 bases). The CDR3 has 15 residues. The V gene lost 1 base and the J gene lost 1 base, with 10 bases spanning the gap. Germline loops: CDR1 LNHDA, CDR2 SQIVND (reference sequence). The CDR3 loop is CASSIVGASNTEAFF. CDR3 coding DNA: TGTGCCAGTAGTATAGTAGGGGCCTCGAACACTGAAGCTTTCTTT.

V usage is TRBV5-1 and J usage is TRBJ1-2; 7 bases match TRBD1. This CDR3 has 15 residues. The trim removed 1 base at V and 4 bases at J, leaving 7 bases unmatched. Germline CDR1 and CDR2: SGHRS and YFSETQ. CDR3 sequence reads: CASSLTTGNVYGYTF. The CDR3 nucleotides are TGCGCCAGCAGCTTGACGACAGGGAATGTCTATGGCTACACCTTC.

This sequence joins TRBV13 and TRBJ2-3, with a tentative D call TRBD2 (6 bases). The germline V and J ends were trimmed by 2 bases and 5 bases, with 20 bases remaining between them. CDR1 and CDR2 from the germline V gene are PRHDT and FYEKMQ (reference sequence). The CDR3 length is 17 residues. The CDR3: CASSLPSSGRRGDTQYF. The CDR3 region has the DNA TGTGCCAGCAGCTTACCTTCATCCGGGAGACGGGGAGATACGCAGTATTTT. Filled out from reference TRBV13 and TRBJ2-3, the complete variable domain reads AAGVIQSPRHLIKEKRETATLKCYPIPRHDTVYWYQQGPGQDPQFLISFYEKMQSDKGSIPDRFSAQQFSDYHSELNMSSLELGDSALYFCASSLPSSGRRGDTQYFGPGTRLTVL.

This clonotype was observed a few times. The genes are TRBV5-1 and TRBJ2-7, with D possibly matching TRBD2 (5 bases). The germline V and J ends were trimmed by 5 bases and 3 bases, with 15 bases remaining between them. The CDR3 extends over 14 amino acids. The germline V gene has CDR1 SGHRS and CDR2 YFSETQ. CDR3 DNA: TGCGCCAGCAGTTCAGGAGGAACAGTCTACGAGCAGTACTTC. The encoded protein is CASSSGGTVYEQYF.

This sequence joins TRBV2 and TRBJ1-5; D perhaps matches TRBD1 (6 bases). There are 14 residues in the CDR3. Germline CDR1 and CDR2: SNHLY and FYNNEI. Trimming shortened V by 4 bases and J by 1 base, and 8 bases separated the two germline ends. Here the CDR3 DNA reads TGTGCCAGCAGTGGGGGGCGAAGCAATCAGCCCCAGCATTTT. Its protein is CASSGGRSNQPQHF.

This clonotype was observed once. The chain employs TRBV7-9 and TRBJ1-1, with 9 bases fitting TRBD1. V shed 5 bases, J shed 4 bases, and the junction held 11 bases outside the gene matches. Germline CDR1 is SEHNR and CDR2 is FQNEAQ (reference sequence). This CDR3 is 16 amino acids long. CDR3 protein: CASSISPGTGTTEAFF. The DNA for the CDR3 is TGTGCCAGCAGCATCAGTCCCGGGACAGGGACCACTGAAGCTTTCTTT.

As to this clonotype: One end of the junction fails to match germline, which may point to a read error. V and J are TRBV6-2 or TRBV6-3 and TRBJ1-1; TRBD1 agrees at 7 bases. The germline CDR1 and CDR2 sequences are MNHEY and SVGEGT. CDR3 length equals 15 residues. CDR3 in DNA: TGTGCCAGCAGTTACGGCGACAGGGCGAACGCTGAAGCTTTCTTT. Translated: CASSYGDRANAEAFF.

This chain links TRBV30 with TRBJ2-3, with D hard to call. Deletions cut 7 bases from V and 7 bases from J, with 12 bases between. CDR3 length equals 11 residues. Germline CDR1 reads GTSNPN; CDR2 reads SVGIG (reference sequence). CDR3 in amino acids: CASETAHTQYF. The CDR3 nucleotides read TGTGCCTCCGAGACGGCCCATACGCAGTATTTT.